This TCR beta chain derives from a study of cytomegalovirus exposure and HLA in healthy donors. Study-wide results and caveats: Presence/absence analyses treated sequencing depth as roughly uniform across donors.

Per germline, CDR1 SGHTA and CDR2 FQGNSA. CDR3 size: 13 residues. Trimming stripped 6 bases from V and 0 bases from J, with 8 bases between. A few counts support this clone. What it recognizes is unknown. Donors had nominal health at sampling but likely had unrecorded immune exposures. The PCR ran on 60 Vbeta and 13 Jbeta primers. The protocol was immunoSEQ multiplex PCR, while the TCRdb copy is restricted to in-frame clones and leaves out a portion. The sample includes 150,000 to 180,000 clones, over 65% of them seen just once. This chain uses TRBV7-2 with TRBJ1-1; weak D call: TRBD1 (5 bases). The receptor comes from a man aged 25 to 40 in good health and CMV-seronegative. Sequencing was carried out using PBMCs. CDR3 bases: TGTGCCAGCAGTACAGGATTGAACACTGAAGCTTTCTTT. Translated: CASSTGLNTEAFF.